This T cell receptor (beta chain) is from a study of Ad26.COV2.S vaccination and SARS-CoV-2 variants. Treatment in this sample: 15 to 20 received Ad26.COV2.S at low or high dose, single or two shots; several received placebo; per-sample allocation not given. The samples were gathered on day 63 after the first injection of vaccine or placebo. An 18-55-year-old adult in Boston served as donor. Study conclusions and caveats: Substantial breadth was reportedly displayed by spike-specific CD8+ and CD4+ T cell responses after vaccination.

Concerning this clone itself: Its cognate antigen is unknown. This specimen includes other DNA sequences encoding the same CDR3.

This CDR3 region has 17 residues. The V end was cut by 0 bases, the J end by 1 base, with 13 bases between. CDR1 and CDR2 (germline): LNHNV, YYDKDF (reference sequence). Assay used: immunoSEQ multiplex PCR; TCRdb lists only in-frame clones, some missing. The repertoire holds roughly 700,000 clones, with around 89% as singletons. The rearrangement uses TRBV15 and TRBJ1-5; possibly TRBD1 for D (6 bases). The source of this sequence is a person between 18 and 65 years old who received the Ad26.COV2.S COVID-19 vaccine or a placebo. The sequencing used peripheral blood, collected in a trial of Ad26.COV2.S vaccine versus placebo. The DNA for the CDR3 is TGTGCCACCAGCAGAGATAGGGGGGGAGGAAGCAATCAGCCCCAGCATTTT. Its translation is CATSRDRGGGSNQPQHF. The whole variable domain, remainder taken from reference TRBV15 and TRBJ1-5, is DAMVIQNPRYQVTQFGKPVTLSCSQTLNHNVMYWYQQKSSQAPKLLFHYYDKDFNNEADTPDNFQSRRPNTSFCFLDIRSPGLGDTAMYLCATSRDRGGGSNQPQHFGDGTRLSIL.